This section outlines one TCR beta chain sequence together with its context. Its antigen is still unknown. This sample was included in a study of blood T cells in healthy people across ages. In the study overall: Per two T cells, about one barcoded beta molecule was captured through template switching. Findings and caveats of the study: Changes in expanded clonotypes were possibly confounded, as the CMV status of donors was unknown. Among long-lived donors, naive CD4+ cells were more numerous and diversity higher than in aged donors.

Primed by a sample-barcoded 5' primer and a J-beta primer mix, a second PCR proceeded for about 6 to 12 cycles. TCRdb fed the 5' RACE reads into MiXCR, producing one record per CDR3 protein. The sample lists some 1.1 million distinct CDR3 sequences; 35% to 45% were seen once. All donors came from Russia, were Caucasian and healthy, and spanned ages about 6 to 95. V was clipped by 3 bases and J by 6 bases, with 5 bases between them. The CDR3 runs 11 residues. From germline, CDR1 is MNHNS and CDR2 SASEGT. The sequenced material came from blood. This sequence originates from a man between 18 and 29 years old in good health. The genes are TRBV6-1 and TRBJ1-2; D not resolved. Written as DNA, the CDR3 is TGTGCCAGCAGTGACGGCAATGGCTACACCTTC. Protein: CASSDGNGYTF.